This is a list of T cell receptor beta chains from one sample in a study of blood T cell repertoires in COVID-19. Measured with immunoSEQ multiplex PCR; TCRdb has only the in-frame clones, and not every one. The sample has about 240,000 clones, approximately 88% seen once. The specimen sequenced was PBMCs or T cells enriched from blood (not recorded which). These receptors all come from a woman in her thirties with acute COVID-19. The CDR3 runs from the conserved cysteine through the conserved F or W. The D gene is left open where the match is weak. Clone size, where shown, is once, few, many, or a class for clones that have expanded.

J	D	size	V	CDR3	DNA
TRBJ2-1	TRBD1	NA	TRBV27	CASTITGQGYNEQFF	TGTGCCAGCACCATCACGGGACAGGGGTACAATGAGCAGTTCTTC
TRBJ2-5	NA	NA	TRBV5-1	CASSFSGFPETQYF	TGCGCCAGCAGCTTTTCGGGATTCCCAGAGACCCAGTACTTC
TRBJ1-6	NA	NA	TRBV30	CAWSEQSNSPLHF	TGTGCCTGGAGTGAACAGTCCAATTCACCCCTCCACTTT
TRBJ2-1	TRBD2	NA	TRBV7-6	CASSSMTGLAGGIEQFF	TGTGCCAGCAGCTCCATGACGGGACTAGCGGGGGGGATTGAGCAGTTCTTC
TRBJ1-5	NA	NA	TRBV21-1	CASTPGTGGVQPQHF	TGTGCCAGCACCCCCGGGACAGGGGGCGTTCAGCCCCAGCATTTT
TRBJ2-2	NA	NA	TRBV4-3	CASSQDLGTHEELFF	TGCGCCAGCAGCCAAGATCTGGGGACACACGAGGAGCTGTTTTTT
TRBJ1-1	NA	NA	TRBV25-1	CASRSLDTEAFF	TGTGCCAGCAGGTCCTTAGACACTGAAGCTTTCTTT
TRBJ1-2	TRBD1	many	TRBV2	CASRKDRGLEGYTF	TGTGCCAGCAGGAAAGACAGGGGGCTAGAAGGCTACACCTTC
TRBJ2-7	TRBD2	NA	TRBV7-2	CASSLSSGVSYEQYF	TGTGCCAGCAGCTTATCTAGCGGGGTCTCCTACGAGCAGTACTTC
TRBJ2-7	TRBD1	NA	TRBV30	CAWSAGQGAYEQYF	TGTGCCTGGAGTGCGGGACAGGGGGCCTACGAGCAGTACTTC
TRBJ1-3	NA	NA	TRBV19	CASSTDISGNTIYF	TGTGCCAGTAGTACCGACATATCTGGAAACACCATATATTTT
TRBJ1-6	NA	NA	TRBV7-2	CASSLMGDSPLHF	TGTGCCAGCAGCTTAATGGGAGATTCACCCCTCCACTTT
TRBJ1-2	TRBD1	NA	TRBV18	CASSPTQGQGINYGYTF	TGTGCCAGCTCACCTACCCAGGGACAGGGTATTAACTATGGCTACACCTTC
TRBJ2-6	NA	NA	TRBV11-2	CASSFGPGANVLTF	TGTGCCAGCAGCTTTGGCCCTGGGGCCAACGTCCTGACTTTC
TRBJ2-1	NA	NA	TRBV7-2	CASSLGGGTDNEQFF	TGTGCCAGCAGCTTAGGAGGAGGGACCGACAATGAGCAGTTCTTC
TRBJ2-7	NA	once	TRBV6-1	CASSENGQEFSYEQYF	TGTGCCAGCAGTGAAAATGGTCAGGAATTCTCCTACGAGCAGTACTTC
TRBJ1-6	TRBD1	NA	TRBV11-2	CASSLGRWTGSSPLHF	TGTGCCAGCAGCTTAGGACGTTGGACAGGGAGTTCACCCCTCCACTTT
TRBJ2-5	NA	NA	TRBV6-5	CASSYSYQQETQYF	TGTGCCAGCAGTTACTCGTACCAGCAAGAGACCCAGTACTTC
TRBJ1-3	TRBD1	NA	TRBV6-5	CASSSRDRGGNTIYF	TGTGCCAGCAGTTCCCGGGACAGGGGTGGAAACACCATATATTTT
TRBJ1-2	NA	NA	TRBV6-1	CASSERRADPNYGYTF	TGTGCCAGCAGTGAAAGGCGGGCAGATCCTAACTATGGCTACACCTTC
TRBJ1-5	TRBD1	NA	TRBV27	CASSPRTGGLGSNQPQHF	TGTGCCAGCAGTCCGCGGACAGGGGGACTCGGAAGCAATCAGCCCCAGCATTTT
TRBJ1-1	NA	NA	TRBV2	CASRDQEAEAFF	TGTGCCAGCAGGGACCAGGAGGCTGAAGCTTTCTTT
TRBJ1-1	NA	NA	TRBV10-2	CASSESDVHLNTEAFF	TGCGCCAGCAGTGAGTCTGATGTGCACTTGAACACTGAAGCTTTCTTT
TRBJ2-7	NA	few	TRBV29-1	CSVDSQGKPYEQYF	TGCAGCGTGGATTCACAGGGAAAGCCCTACGAGCAGTACTTC
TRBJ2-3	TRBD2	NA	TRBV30	CAWSVQTSGGEDTQYF	TGTGCCTGGAGTGTACAGACTAGCGGGGGGGAAGATACGCAGTATTTT
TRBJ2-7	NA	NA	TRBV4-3	CASSRTPGQLNEQYF	TGCGCCAGCAGCCGGACTCCGGGACAACTTAACGAGCAGTACTTC
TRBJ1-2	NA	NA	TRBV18	CASSGGFNYGYTF	TGTGCCAGCTCAGGGGGCTTTAACTATGGCTACACCTTC
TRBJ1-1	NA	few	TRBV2	CASSADPQGNLF	TGTGCCAGCAGTGCCGATCCACAGGGAAATCTTTTT
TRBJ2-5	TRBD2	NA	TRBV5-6	CASSFRSGGPETQYF	TGTGCCAGCAGCTTCCGGAGCGGGGGGCCCGAGACCCAGTACTTC
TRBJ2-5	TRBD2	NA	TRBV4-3	CASSQDRGGGASKTQYF	TGCGCCAGCAGCCAAGACCGGGGCGGGGGGGCCTCGAAGACCCAGTACTTC
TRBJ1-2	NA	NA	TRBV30	CAWTLTGFNYGYTF	TGTGCCTGGACCTTAACAGGCTTTAACTATGGCTACACCTTC
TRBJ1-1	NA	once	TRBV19	CATRGGTEAFF	TGTGCCACCCGGGGGGGGACTGAAGCTTTCTTT
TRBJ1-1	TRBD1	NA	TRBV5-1	CASGTGGTEAFF	TGCGCCAGCGGGACAGGGGGCACTGAAGCTTTCTTT
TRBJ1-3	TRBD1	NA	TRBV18	CASSAGTGGVGNTIYF	TGTGCCAGCTCAGCCGGGACAGGGGGAGTCGGAAACACCATATATTTT
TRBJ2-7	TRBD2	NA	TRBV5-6	CASSLEISGVYEQYF	TGTGCCAGCAGCTTGGAGATTAGCGGGGTCTACGAGCAGTACTTC
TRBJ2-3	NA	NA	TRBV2	CASGGSEGTDTQYF	TGTGCCAGCGGGGGGTCGGAGGGCACAGATACGCAGTATTTT
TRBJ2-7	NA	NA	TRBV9	CASSVLGESYEQYF	TGTGCCAGCAGCGTATTAGGGGAATCCTACGAGCAGTACTTC
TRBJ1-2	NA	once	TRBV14	CASSHLGQTYGYTF	TGTGCCAGCAGCCACCTCGGACAAACCTATGGCTACACCTTC
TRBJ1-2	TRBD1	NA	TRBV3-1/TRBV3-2	CASSQDHGQGYGYTF	TGTGCCAGCAGCCAAGATCACGGACAGGGTTATGGCTACACCTTC
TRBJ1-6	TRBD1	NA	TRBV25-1	CASSALDRGLSPLHF	TGTGCCAGCAGTGCCTTAGACAGGGGGCTTTCACCCCTCCACTTT
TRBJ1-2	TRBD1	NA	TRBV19	CASSGTGGGYTF	TGTGCCAGTAGTGGGACAGGGGGAGGCTACACCTTC
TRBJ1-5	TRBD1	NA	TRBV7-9	CASSLGTGVHQPQHF	TGTGCCAGCAGCTTAGGAACAGGGGTCCATCAGCCCCAGCATTTT
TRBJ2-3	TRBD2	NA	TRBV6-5	CASRSGRGTDTQYF	TGTGCCAGCAGAAGCGGGAGGGGCACAGATACGCAGTATTTT
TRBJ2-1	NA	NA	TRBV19	CASSTQGGWEQFF	TGTGCCAGTAGTACTCAGGGGGGTTGGGAGCAGTTCTTC
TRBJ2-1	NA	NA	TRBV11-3	CASSQTVTEQFF	TGTGCCAGCAGCCAAACTGTCACGGAGCAGTTCTTC
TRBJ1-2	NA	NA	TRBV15	CATSRVGVNYGYTF	TGTGCCACCAGCAGAGTCGGTGTAAACTATGGCTACACCTTC